The rows below give T cell receptor beta chains drawn from one sample of a study of blood T cells in healthy people across ages. Each CDR3 protein is one row after TCRdb ran MiXCR on the 5' RACE reads. The data hold 1.5 million to 2 million distinct CDR3 sequences, with around 48% observed a single time. The sequencing input was blood. These receptors originate from a middle-aged woman in good health. Each CDR3 is given with its conserved first and last residue. The order of the fields is V gene, J gene, D gene, clone size, CDR3 protein, CDR3 DNA. D genes are given only for firm matches. For some rows the clone size is stated as once, few or many, or as a class when expanded; others skip it.

v_call: TRBV12-3/TRBV12-4
j_call: TRBJ1-6
d_call: NA
clone_size: NA
cdr3_aa: CASSLRPYNSPLHF
cdr3_nt: TGTGCCAGCAGTTTAAGGCCGTATAATTCACCCCTCCACTTT

v_call: TRBV20-1
j_call: TRBJ2-7
d_call: NA
clone_size: NA
cdr3_aa: CSARAPGSSYNEQYF
cdr3_nt: TGCAGTGCTAGAGCTCCGGGGAGCTCCTACAATGAGCAGTACTTC

v_call: TRBV7-8
j_call: TRBJ2-7
d_call: TRBD1
clone_size: NA
cdr3_aa: CASSSLDRDYEQYF
cdr3_nt: TGTGCCAGCAGCTCTCTGGACAGGGACTACGAGCAGTACTTC

v_call: TRBV15
j_call: TRBJ1-1
d_call: TRBD1
clone_size: NA
cdr3_aa: CATSGTGADTEAFF
cdr3_nt: TGTGCCACCAGCGGGACAGGGGCGGACACTGAAGCTTTCTTT

v_call: TRBV12-3/TRBV12-4
j_call: TRBJ2-5
d_call: TRBD1
clone_size: few
cdr3_aa: CASRPERTGGRQETQYF
cdr3_nt: TGTGCCAGCAGACCAGAACGGACAGGGGGCCGCCAAGAGACCCAGTACTTC

v_call: TRBV15
j_call: TRBJ2-3
d_call: NA
clone_size: NA
cdr3_aa: CATSRQDRPITDTQYF
cdr3_nt: TGTGCCACCAGCCGTCAGGACCGGCCTATCACAGATACGCAGTATTTT

v_call: TRBV3-1
j_call: TRBJ1-2
d_call: NA
clone_size: NA
cdr3_aa: CASSPGSSYGYTF
cdr3_nt: TGTGCCAGCTCCCCCGGCAGCTCCTATGGCTACACCTTC

v_call: TRBV15
j_call: TRBJ2-6
d_call: TRBD1
clone_size: NA
cdr3_aa: CATSPGTGTGANVLTF
cdr3_nt: TGTGCCACCAGTCCCGGGACAGGGACTGGGGCCAACGTCCTGACTTTC

v_call: TRBV2
j_call: TRBJ2-1
d_call: TRBD2
clone_size: NA
cdr3_aa: CASSELAGGTNEQFF
cdr3_nt: TGTGCCAGCAGTGAGCTAGCGGGGGGAACCAATGAGCAGTTCTTC

v_call: TRBV6-6
j_call: TRBJ2-5
d_call: TRBD1
clone_size: NA
cdr3_aa: CASSPTQGAGETQYF
cdr3_nt: TGTGCCAGCAGCCCAACGCAGGGGGCTGGAGAGACCCAGTACTTC

v_call: TRBV18
j_call: TRBJ2-5
d_call: TRBD2
clone_size: few
cdr3_aa: CASSPPGLAVQETQYF
cdr3_nt: TGTGCCAGCTCACCACCTGGACTAGCGGTCCAAGAGACCCAGTACTTC

v_call: TRBV20-1
j_call: TRBJ2-3
d_call: TRBD1
clone_size: NA
cdr3_aa: CSARDRDGSTDTQYF
cdr3_nt: TGCAGTGCTAGGGACAGGGATGGGTCCACAGATACGCAGTATTTT

v_call: TRBV20-1
j_call: TRBJ1-5
d_call: NA
clone_size: NA
cdr3_aa: CSARQANQPQHF
cdr3_nt: TGCAGTGCTCGACAGGCCAATCAGCCCCAGCATTTT

v_call: TRBV6-2/TRBV6-3
j_call: TRBJ2-3
d_call: NA
clone_size: NA
cdr3_aa: CASGHGTRIDTQYF
cdr3_nt: TGTGCCAGCGGACACGGGACAAGGATAGATACGCAGTATTTT

v_call: TRBV7-8
j_call: TRBJ1-2
d_call: NA
clone_size: NA
cdr3_aa: CASSHRPGSSYTF
cdr3_nt: TGTGCCAGCAGCCACCGGCCAGGGAGTAGCTACACCTTC

v_call: TRBV7-2
j_call: TRBJ2-7
d_call: NA
clone_size: NA
cdr3_aa: CASSTLLGGPYEQYF
cdr3_nt: TGTGCCAGCAGCACCCTCCTTGGGGGCCCCTACGAGCAGTACTTC

v_call: TRBV6-1
j_call: TRBJ2-3
d_call: TRBD1
clone_size: NA
cdr3_aa: CASSTGTGGGTDTQYF
cdr3_nt: TGTGCCAGCAGTACCGGGACAGGGGGCGGAACAGATACGCAGTATTTT

v_call: TRBV5-1
j_call: TRBJ1-2
d_call: TRBD1
clone_size: few
cdr3_aa: CASNPGQGWDGYTF
cdr3_nt: TGCGCCAGCAACCCTGGACAGGGATGGGATGGCTACACCTTC

v_call: TRBV7-9
j_call: TRBJ2-6
d_call: NA
clone_size: few
cdr3_aa: CASSSTRGSGANVLTF
cdr3_nt: TGTGCCAGCAGCTCCACCCGGGGGTCTGGGGCCAACGTCCTGACTTTC

v_call: TRBV9
j_call: TRBJ2-4
d_call: TRBD1
clone_size: NA
cdr3_aa: CASSVAGGPLNIQYF
cdr3_nt: TGTGCCAGCAGCGTGGCAGGGGGTCCGTTAAACATTCAGTACTTC

v_call: TRBV27
j_call: TRBJ2-7
d_call: NA
clone_size: NA
cdr3_aa: CASSQSGGERAYEQYF
cdr3_nt: TGTGCCAGCAGCCAGTCAGGAGGTGAGAGGGCCTACGAGCAGTACTTC

v_call: TRBV21-1
j_call: TRBJ2-1
d_call: NA
clone_size: NA
cdr3_aa: CASSKVWQGARNEQFF
cdr3_nt: TGTGCCAGCAGCAAAGTTTGGCAGGGGGCGCGGAATGAGCAGTTCTTC

v_call: TRBV6-6
j_call: TRBJ2-7
d_call: TRBD1
clone_size: many
cdr3_aa: CASTPTGTYEQYF
cdr3_nt: TGTGCCAGCACCCCGACAGGGACCTACGAGCAGTACTTC

v_call: TRBV20-1
j_call: TRBJ2-1
d_call: TRBD2
clone_size: few
cdr3_aa: CSAPYSGGYNEQFF
cdr3_nt: TGCAGTGCCCCCTATAGCGGGGGGTACAATGAGCAGTTCTTC

v_call: TRBV6-5
j_call: TRBJ1-6
d_call: NA
clone_size: NA
cdr3_aa: CASRPLVSINSPLHF
cdr3_nt: TGTGCCAGCAGGCCTCTTGTTTCCATTAATTCACCCCTCCACTTT

v_call: TRBV5-1
j_call: TRBJ2-7
d_call: TRBD2
clone_size: NA
cdr3_aa: CASSTGTTNEQYF
cdr3_nt: TGCGCCAGCAGCACCGGGACTACTAACGAGCAGTACTTC

v_call: TRBV6-2/TRBV6-3
j_call: TRBJ2-1
d_call: NA
clone_size: NA
cdr3_aa: CASSYVHPAVEQFF
cdr3_nt: TGTGCCAGCAGTTACGTGCACCCTGCAGTTGAGCAGTTCTTC

v_call: TRBV2
j_call: TRBJ1-4
d_call: NA
clone_size: few
cdr3_aa: CASSEVLNEKLFF
cdr3_nt: TGTGCCAGCAGTGAAGTGCTGAATGAAAAACTGTTTTTT

v_call: TRBV6-2/TRBV6-3
j_call: TRBJ2-7
d_call: TRBD1
clone_size: NA
cdr3_aa: CASRTAGTGGDEQYF
cdr3_nt: TGTGCCAGCAGGACCGCCGGGACAGGGGGGGACGAGCAGTACTTC

v_call: TRBV29-1
j_call: TRBJ1-2
d_call: TRBD1
clone_size: NA
cdr3_aa: CSVVGQGAGGYTF
cdr3_nt: TGCAGCGTTGTAGGGCAGGGGGCTGGGGGCTACACCTTC

v_call: TRBV6-5
j_call: TRBJ1-5
d_call: NA
clone_size: NA
cdr3_aa: CASRERQLNQPQHF
cdr3_nt: TGTGCCAGCAGGGAGAGACAGCTAAATCAGCCCCAGCATTTT

v_call: TRBV7-2
j_call: TRBJ2-4
d_call: TRBD2
clone_size: few
cdr3_aa: CASSLGGSRGDIQYF
cdr3_nt: TGTGCCAGCAGCTTAGGAGGCTCCCGGGGGGACATTCAGTACTTC

v_call: TRBV12-3/TRBV12-4
j_call: TRBJ1-1
d_call: TRBD1
clone_size: few
cdr3_aa: CASRGDRGIAEAFF
cdr3_nt: TGTGCCAGCAGGGGGGACAGGGGAATCGCTGAAGCTTTCTTT

v_call: TRBV20-1
j_call: TRBJ2-5
d_call: TRBD1
clone_size: NA
cdr3_aa: CSVSDRRETQYF
cdr3_nt: TGCAGTGTCTCGGACAGGAGAGAGACCCAGTACTTC

v_call: TRBV11-2
j_call: TRBJ1-6
d_call: NA
clone_size: few
cdr3_aa: CASSLVSGRNSPLHF
cdr3_nt: TGTGCCAGCAGCTTAGTATCGGGGCGTAATTCACCCCTCCACTTT

v_call: TRBV20-1
j_call: TRBJ2-4
d_call: NA
clone_size: few
cdr3_aa: CSARERLGMQYF
cdr3_nt: TGCAGTGCTAGAGAGAGACTAGGAATGCAGTACTTC

v_call: TRBV27
j_call: TRBJ2-5
d_call: NA
clone_size: NA
cdr3_aa: CASSTRLRGQETQYF
cdr3_nt: TGTGCCAGCAGTACTCGTTTGCGGGGCCAAGAGACCCAGTACTTC

v_call: TRBV9
j_call: TRBJ2-7
d_call: TRBD1
clone_size: NA
cdr3_aa: CASSVDPGQGVSYEQYF
cdr3_nt: TGTGCCAGCAGCGTAGATCCGGGACAGGGGGTTTCCTACGAGCAGTACTTC

v_call: TRBV11-1
j_call: TRBJ2-1
d_call: NA
clone_size: NA
cdr3_aa: CASSQGIHEQFF
cdr3_nt: TGTGCCAGCAGCCAAGGGATTCATGAGCAGTTCTTC

v_call: TRBV13
j_call: TRBJ2-7
d_call: NA
clone_size: NA
cdr3_aa: CASSSTGSSRSYEQYF
cdr3_nt: TGTGCCAGCAGCTCGACCGGGTCCTCTAGGTCCTACGAGCAGTACTTC